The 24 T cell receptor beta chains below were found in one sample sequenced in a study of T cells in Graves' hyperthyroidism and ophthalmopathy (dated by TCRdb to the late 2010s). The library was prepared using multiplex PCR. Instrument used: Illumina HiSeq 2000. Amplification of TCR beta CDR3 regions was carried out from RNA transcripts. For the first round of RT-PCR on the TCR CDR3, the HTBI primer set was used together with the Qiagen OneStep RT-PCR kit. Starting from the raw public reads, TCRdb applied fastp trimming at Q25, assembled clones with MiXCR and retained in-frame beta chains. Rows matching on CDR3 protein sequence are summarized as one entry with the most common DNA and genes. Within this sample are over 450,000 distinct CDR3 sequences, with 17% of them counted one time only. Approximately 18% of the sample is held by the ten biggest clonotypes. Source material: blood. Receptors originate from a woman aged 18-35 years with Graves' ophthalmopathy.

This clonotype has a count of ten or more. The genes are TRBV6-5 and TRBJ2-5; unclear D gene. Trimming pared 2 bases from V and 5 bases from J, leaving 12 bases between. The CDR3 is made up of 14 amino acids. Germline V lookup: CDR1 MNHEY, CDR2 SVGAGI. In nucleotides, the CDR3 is TGTGCCAGCAGTTACAAGCCCCTGCATGAGACCCAGTACTTC. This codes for CASSYKPLHETQYF.

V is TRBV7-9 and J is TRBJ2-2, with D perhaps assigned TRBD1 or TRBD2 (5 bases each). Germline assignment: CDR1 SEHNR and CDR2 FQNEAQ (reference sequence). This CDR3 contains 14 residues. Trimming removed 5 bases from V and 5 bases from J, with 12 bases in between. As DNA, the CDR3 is TGTGCCAGCAGCCCCATGGGGGAGACCGGGGAGCTGTTTTTT. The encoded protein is CASSPMGETGELFF. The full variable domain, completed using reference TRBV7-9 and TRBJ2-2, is DTGVSQNPRHKITKRGQNVTFRCDPISEHNRLYWYRQTLGQGPEFLTYFQNEAQLEKSRLLSDRFSAERPKGSFSTLEIQRTEQGDSAMYLCASSPMGETGELFFGEGSRLTVL.

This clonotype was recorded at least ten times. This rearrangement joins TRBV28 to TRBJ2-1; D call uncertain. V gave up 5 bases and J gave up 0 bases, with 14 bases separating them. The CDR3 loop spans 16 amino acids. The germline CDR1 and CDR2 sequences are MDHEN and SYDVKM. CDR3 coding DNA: TGTGCCAGCAGTATAGAGTCAACCACCTCCTACAATGAGCAGTTCTTC. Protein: CASSIESTTSYNEQFF.

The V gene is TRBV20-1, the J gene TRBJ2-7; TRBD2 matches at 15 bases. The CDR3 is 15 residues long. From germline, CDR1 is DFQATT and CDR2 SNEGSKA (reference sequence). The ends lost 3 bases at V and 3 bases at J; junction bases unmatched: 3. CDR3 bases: TGCAGTGCTAGTGGGACTAGCGGGGGGCGCTACGAGCAGTACTTC. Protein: CSASGTSGGRYEQYF.

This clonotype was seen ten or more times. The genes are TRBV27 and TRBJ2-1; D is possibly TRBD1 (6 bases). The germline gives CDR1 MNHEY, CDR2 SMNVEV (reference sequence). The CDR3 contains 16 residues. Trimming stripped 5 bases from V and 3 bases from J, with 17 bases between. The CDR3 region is CASSLSGTQIYNEQFF. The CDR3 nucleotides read TGTGCCAGCAGTCTCTCTGGGACACAAATCTACAATGAGCAGTTCTTC.

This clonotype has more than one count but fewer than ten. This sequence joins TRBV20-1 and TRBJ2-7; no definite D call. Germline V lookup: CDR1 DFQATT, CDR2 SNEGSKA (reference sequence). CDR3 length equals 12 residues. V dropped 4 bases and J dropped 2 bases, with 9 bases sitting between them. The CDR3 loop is CSATPRAYEQYF. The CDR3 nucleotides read TGCAGTGCTACCCCTAGGGCCTACGAGCAGTACTTC.

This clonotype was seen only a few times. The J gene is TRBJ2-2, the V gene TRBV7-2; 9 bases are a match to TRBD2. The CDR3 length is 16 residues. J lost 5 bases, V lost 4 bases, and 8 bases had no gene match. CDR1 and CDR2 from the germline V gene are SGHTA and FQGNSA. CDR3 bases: TGTGCCAGCAGCTCCTCCGGGACTAGCCGAACCGGGGAGCTGTTTTTT. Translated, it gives CASSSSGTSRTGELFF.

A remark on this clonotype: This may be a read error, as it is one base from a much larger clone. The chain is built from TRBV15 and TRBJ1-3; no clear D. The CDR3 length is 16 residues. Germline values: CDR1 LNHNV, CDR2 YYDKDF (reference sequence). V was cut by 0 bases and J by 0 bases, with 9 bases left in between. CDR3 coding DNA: TGTGCCACCAGCAGAGATATTAGAGCCTCTGGAAACACCATATATTTT. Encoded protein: CATSRDIRASGNTIYF.

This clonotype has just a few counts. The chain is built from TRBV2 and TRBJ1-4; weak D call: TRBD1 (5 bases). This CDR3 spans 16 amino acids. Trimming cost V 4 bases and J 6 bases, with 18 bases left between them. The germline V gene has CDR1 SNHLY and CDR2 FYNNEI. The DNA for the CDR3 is TGTGCCAGCAGTGCGGGGGATTCTGGCGTCGATGAAAAACTGTTTTTT. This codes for CASSAGDSGVDEKLFF.

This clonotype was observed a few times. DNA for the CDR3: TGTGCCAGCAGCCTCGGACGTATCAAAGGAAACACCATATATTTT. Protein product: CASSLGRIKGNTIYF. The chain combines TRBV7-9 with TRBJ1-3; D uncertain. CDR1 and CDR2 from the germline V gene are SEHNR and FQNEAQ (reference sequence). The V and J ends lost 5 bases and 4 bases respectively, with 15 bases between them. CDR3 length: 15 residues.

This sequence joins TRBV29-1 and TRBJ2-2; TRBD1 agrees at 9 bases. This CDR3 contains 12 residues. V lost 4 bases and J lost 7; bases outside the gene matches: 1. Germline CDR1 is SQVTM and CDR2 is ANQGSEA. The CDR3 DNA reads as TGCAGCGTTGGGGGACAGGGCGGGGAGCTGTTTTTT. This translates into CSVGGQGGELFF.

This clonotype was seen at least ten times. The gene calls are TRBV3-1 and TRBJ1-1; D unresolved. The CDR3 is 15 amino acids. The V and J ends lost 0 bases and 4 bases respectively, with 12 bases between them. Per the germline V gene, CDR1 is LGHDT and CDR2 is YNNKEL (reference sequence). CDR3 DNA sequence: TGTGCCAGCAGCCAAGACCTAGGATGGGGCACTGAAGCTTTCTTT. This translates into CASSQDLGWGTEAFF. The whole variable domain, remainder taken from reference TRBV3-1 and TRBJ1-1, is DTAVSQTPKYLVTQMGNDKSIKCEQNLGHDTMYWYKQDSKKFLKIMFSYNNKELIINETVPNRFSPKSPDKAHLNLHINSLELGDSAVYFCASSQDLGWGTEAFFGQGTRLTVV.

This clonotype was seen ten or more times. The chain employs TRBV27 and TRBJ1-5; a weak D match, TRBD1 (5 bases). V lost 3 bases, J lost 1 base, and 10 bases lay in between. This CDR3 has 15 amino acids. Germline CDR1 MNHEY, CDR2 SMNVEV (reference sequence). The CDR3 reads CASSLNGASNQPQHF. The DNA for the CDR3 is TGTGCCAGCAGTTTGAATGGGGCGAGCAATCAGCCCCAGCATTTT.

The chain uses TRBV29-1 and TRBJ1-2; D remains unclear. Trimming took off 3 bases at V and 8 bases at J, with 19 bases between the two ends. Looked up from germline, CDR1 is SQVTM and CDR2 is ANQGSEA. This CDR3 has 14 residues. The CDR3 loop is CSVDLPSMSMGYTF. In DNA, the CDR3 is TGCAGCGTTGACCTACCCAGCATGTCTATGGGCTACACCTTC.

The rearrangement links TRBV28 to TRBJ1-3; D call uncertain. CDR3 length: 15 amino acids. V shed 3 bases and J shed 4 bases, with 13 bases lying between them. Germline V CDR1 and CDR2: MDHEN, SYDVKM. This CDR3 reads CASSFPKGLGNTIYF. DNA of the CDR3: TGTGCCAGCAGTTTCCCCAAGGGTTTGGGAAACACCATATATTTT.

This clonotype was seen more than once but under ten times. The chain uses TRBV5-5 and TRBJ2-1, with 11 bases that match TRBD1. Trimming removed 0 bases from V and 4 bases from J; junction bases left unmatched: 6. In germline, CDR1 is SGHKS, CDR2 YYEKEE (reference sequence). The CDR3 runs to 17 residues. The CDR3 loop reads CASSLALGQGAYNEQFF. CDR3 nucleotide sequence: TGTGCCAGCAGCTTGGCCCTTGGACAGGGGGCTTACAATGAGCAGTTCTTC.

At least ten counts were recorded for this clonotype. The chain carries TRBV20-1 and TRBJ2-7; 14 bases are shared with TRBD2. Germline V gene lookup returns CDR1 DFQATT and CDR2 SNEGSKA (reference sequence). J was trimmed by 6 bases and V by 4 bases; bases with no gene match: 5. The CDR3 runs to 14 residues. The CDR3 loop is CSATGLAGAIEQYF. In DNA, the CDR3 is TGCAGTGCTACGGGACTAGCGGGAGCAATCGAGCAGTACTTC.

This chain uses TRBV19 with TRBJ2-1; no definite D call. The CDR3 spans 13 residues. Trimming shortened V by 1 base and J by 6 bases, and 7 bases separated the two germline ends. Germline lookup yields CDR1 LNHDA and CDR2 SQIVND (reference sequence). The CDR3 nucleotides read TGTGCCAGTAGTATAGCCTACACCAATGAGCAGTTCTTC. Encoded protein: CASSIAYTNEQFF.

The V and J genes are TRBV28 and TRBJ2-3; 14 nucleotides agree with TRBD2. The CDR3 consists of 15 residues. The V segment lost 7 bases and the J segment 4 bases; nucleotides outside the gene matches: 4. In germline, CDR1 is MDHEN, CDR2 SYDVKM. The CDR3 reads CASKPGLAGADTQYF. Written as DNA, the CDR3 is TGTGCCAGCAAACCGGGACTAGCGGGAGCAGATACGCAGTATTTT.

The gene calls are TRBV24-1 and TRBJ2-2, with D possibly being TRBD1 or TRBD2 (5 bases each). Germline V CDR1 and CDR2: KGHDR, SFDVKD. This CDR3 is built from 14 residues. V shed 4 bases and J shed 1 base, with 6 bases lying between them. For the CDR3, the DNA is TGTGCCACCAGTGAGGGACGGAACACCGGGGAGCTGTTTTTT. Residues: CATSEGRNTGELFF.

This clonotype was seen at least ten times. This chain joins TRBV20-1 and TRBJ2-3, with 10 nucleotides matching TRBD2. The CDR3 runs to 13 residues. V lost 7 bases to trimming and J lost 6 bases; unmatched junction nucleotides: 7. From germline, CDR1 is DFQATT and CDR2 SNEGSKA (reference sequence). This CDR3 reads CSVLAGVGDTQYF. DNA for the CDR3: TGCAGTGTTCTAGCGGGAGTAGGTGATACGCAGTATTTT.

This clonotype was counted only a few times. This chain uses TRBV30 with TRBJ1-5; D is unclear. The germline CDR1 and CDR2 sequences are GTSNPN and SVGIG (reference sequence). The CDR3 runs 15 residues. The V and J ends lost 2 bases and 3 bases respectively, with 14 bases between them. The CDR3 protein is CAWSPKGRFNQPQHF. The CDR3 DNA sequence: TGTGCCTGGAGTCCCAAAGGACGGTTCAATCAGCCCCAGCATTTT. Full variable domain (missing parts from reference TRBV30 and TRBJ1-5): SQTIHQWPATLVQPVGSPLSLECTVEGTSNPNLYWYRQAAGRGLQLLFYSVGIGQISSEVPQNLSASRPQDRQFILSSKKLLLSDSGFYLCAWSPKGRFNQPQHFGDGTRLSIL.

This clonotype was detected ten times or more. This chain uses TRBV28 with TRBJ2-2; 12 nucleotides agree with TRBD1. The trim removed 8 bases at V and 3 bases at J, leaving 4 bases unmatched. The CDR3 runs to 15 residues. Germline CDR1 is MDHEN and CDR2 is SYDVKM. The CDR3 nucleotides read TGTGCCAGCGGGGACAGGGGGCGACACACCGGGGAGCTGTTTTTT. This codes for CASGDRGRHTGELFF.

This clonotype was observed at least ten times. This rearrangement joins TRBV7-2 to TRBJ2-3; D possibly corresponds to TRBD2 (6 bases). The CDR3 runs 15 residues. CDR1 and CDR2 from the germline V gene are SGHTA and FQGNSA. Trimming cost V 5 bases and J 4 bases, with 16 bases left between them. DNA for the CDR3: TGTGCCAGCAGCCAAGGAGGGCGGTCAGCAGATACGCAGTATTTT. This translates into CASSQGGRSADTQYF.